Listed here are 12 T cell receptor beta chains from one sample, sequenced in a study of response to subunit inactivated influenza vaccine. TCRdb processed the RT-PCR reads anew with MiXCR; each CDR3 protein has one entry. Counted here are a few hundred thousand distinct CDR3 sequences, 6% to 9% occurring once; the ten biggest clones make up around 13%. The sample in question was PBMCs from blood, obtained 23 to 25 months after vaccination. The receptors were gathered from a man between 45 and 75 years old who received an inactivated influenza vaccine.

In this sample, this clonotype turned up many times. The chain recombines TRBV3-1 with TRBJ2-5, with D maybe TRBD2 (6 bases). Germline CDR1 LGHDT, CDR2 YNNKEL (reference sequence). The CDR3 totals 12 residues. Trimming left V 3 bases short and J 8 bases short, with 10 bases between. CDR3 loop: CASSHGGATQYF. The CDR3 coding sequence is TGTGCCAGCAGCCACGGAGGGGCAACCCAGTACTTC.

This clonotype has only a few counts. This sequence joins TRBV7-8 and TRBJ2-1, with a tentative D call TRBD2 (6 bases). V lost 3 bases and J 3 bases, leaving 18 bases between the germline ends. Germline V gene data show CDR1 as SGHVS and CDR2 as FQNEAQ. The CDR3 has 17 residues. In DNA form, the CDR3 reads TGTGCCAGCAGCTTGGCATCTAGCGTCGGAAACTACAATGAGCAGTTCTTC. Translating gives CASSLASSVGNYNEQFF.

CDR3 nucleotides: TGTGCCAGCAGTTTATTAATGGCAGGGGGATCAGGGATGAACACTGAAGCTTTCTTT. Its protein product is CASSLLMAGGSGMNTEAFF. V gene TRBV12-3 or TRBV12-4 combines with J gene TRBJ1-1; TRBD1 agrees at 7 bases. The CDR3 is 19 residues long. The trim removed 2 bases at V and 0 bases at J, leaving 15 bases unmatched.

The gene calls are TRBV7-9 and TRBJ2-7; D remains ambiguous. V was trimmed by 2 bases and J by 1 base, leaving 6 bases between them. CDR3 size: 13 residues. CDR1 and CDR2 from the germline V gene are SEHNR and FQNEAQ (reference sequence). The CDR3 here is CASSLIDSYEQYF. The CDR3 region has the DNA TGTGCCAGCAGCTTAATAGATTCCTACGAGCAGTACTTC.

V gene TRBV4-2 combines with J gene TRBJ2-4, with D possibly being TRBD2 (7 bases). This CDR3 spans 15 amino acids. Germline CDR1 reads LGHNA; CDR2 reads YNFKEQ. V lost 0 bases and J 6 bases, leaving 12 bases between the germline ends. In nucleotides, the CDR3 is TGTGCCAGCAGCCAAGATAGGAGGGGGGGAAACATTCAGTACTTC. It codes for CASSQDRRGGNIQYF.

This clonotype was counted many times. The chain combines TRBV5-1 with TRBJ2-3; D is undetermined. Trimming cost V 1 base and J 4 bases, with 7 bases left between them. This CDR3 contains 13 residues. The germline V gene encodes CDR1 SGHRS and CDR2 YFSETQ. CDR3 protein: CASSLNGADTQYF. CDR3 in DNA: TGCGCCAGCAGCTTGAATGGCGCAGATACGCAGTATTTT.

This clonotype was detected many times. The V call is TRBV11-2, the J call TRBJ1-2, with D possibly matching TRBD1 (6 bases). The CDR3 consists of 15 residues. The ends were cut back, 1 base at V and 4 bases at J, with 13 bases in the middle. Germline V lookup: CDR1 SGHAT, CDR2 FQNNGV. DNA for the CDR3: TGTGCCAGCAGCTTAGTCAGTAGGGGGACCTATGGCTACACCTTC. Translated, it gives CASSLVSRGTYGYTF.

The sample holds a few counts of this clonotype. The chain employs TRBV25-1 and TRBJ1-1; D is unclear. Between the trimmed V and J ends, which lost 2 bases and 5 bases, there was a span of 9 bases. Germline V gene sequence: CDR1 MGHDK, CDR2 SYGVNS. This CDR3 region has 13 residues. CDR3 sequence (DNA): TGTGCCAGCAGTGAACGAGGACCAACTGAAGCTTTCTTT. Translating it yields CASSERGPTEAFF.

The sample holds a few counts of this clonotype. The V gene is TRBV12-3 or TRBV12-4, the J gene TRBJ2-5; D possibly corresponds to TRBD1 (5 bases). The CDR3 has 13 residues. The V gene lost 7 bases and the J gene lost 5 bases, with 14 bases spanning the gap. The CDR3 reads CASTGTGLETQYF. DNA of the CDR3: TGTGCCAGCACCGGCACAGGATTGGAGACCCAGTACTTC.

The CDR3: CAISRGTALSSYNEQFF. CDR3 DNA: TGTGCCATCAGCCGTGGGACAGCCCTAAGCTCCTACAATGAGCAGTTCTTC. This chain links TRBV10-3 with TRBJ2-1; 7 bases align to TRBD1. The trim removed 6 bases at V and 0 bases at J, leaving 11 bases unmatched. The length of the CDR3 is 17 residues. Germline V gene data show CDR1 as ENHRY and CDR2 as SYGVKD.

This clonotype showed up many times. V usage is TRBV3-1 and J usage is TRBJ1-6; perhaps TRBD1 as D (6 bases). The CDR3 contains 18 residues. Trimming left V 3 bases short and J 0 bases short, with 15 bases between. The germline V gene has CDR1 LGHDT and CDR2 YNNKEL (reference sequence). The CDR3 protein is CASSHGGHISSYNSPLHF. The CDR3 coding sequence is TGTGCCAGCAGCCACGGGGGGCACATCAGCTCCTATAATTCACCCCTCCACTTT.

This clonotype was picked up many times. V is TRBV11-2 and J is TRBJ2-3; 9 bases agree with TRBD2. Trimming cost V 5 bases and J 7 bases; bases outside gene matches: 22. Germline CDR1 is SGHAT and CDR2 is FQNNGV. The CDR3 is made up of 19 amino acids. The CDR3 spells CASSTTAGRGRAYHNTQYF. The CDR3 bases are TGTGCCAGCAGCACTACCGCGGGCCGCGGGAGGGCTTACCACAATACGCAGTATTTT.